Below are 15 T cell receptor beta chains sequenced from a single sample in a study of blood T cell repertoires in COVID-19. TCRdb's table, derived via immunoSEQ multiplex PCR, lists solely in-frame clones and lacks some. The sample contains over 130,000 clones, about 79% of which appear only once. The specimen was PBMCs or T cells enriched from blood (not recorded which). The source of these receptors is a woman aged 50 to 65 who had recovered from COVID-19.

The chain has TRBV2 and TRBJ2-1; TRBD1 matches 9 bases. Germline CDR1 and CDR2: SNHLY and FYNNEI. Trimming at V came to 7 bases and at J to 2 bases, leaving 9 bases not matched to a gene. This CDR3 comprises 16 residues. DNA for the CDR3: TGTGCCAGCATTAATACAGGGGGCGTCGCCTACAATGAGCAGTTCTTC. This sequence encodes CASINTGGVAYNEQFF.

The rearrangement links TRBV30 to TRBJ1-5, with 9 bases fitting TRBD1. The CDR3 loop spans 15 amino acids. Germline CDR1 is GTSNPN and CDR2 is SVGIG (reference sequence). V gave up 2 bases and J gave up 1 base; unmatched junction bases: 3. The CDR3 region is CAWSSGTGSNQPQHF. The CDR3 region has the DNA TGTGCCTGGAGTTCCGGGACAGGGAGCAATCAGCCCCAGCATTTT.

Only a few counts were recorded for this clone. The chain carries TRBV10-1 and TRBJ2-7, with 8 bases that match TRBD2. The CDR3 runs 15 residues. The ends lost 3 bases at V and 5 bases at J; junction bases unmatched: 9. CDR1 is WNHNN, CDR2 SYGVQD, per germline (reference sequence). The DNA for the CDR3 is TGCGCCAGCAGTGACCCGGGACTAGGTCGTGACGAGCAGTACTTC. Its protein product is CASSDPGLGRDEQYF.

This chain links TRBV11-2 with TRBJ2-5; 9 nucleotides agree with TRBD2. CDR1 and CDR2 from the germline V gene are SGHAT and FQNNGV. The CDR3 loop spans 15 amino acids. V shed 1 base and J 3 bases; nucleotides not matched to a gene: 3. CDR3 in DNA: TGTGCCAGCAGCTTAGTTTGGACTAGCGAAGAGACCCAGTACTTC. It yields the protein CASSLVWTSEETQYF.

This clone has more than one count but fewer than ten. The CDR3 DNA is TGTGCCAGCAGCCAAGAAGGAGGGGGCCGTTACAATGAGCAGTTCTTC. As protein: CASSQEGGGRYNEQFF. V is TRBV3-1 (or the pseudogene TRBV3-2) and J is TRBJ2-1, with a possible D match to TRBD1 (7 bases). CDR3 length equals 16 residues. V gave up 0 bases and J gave up 4 bases, with 13 bases separating them. Germline V gives CDR1 LGHDT, CDR2 YNNKEL (reference sequence).

This chain connects TRBV4-1 to TRBJ1-1, with D maybe TRBD1 (5 bases). Trimming shortened V by 4 bases and J by 4 bases, and 13 bases separated the two germline ends. The CDR3 has 14 amino acids. The germline V gene has CDR1 MGHRA and CDR2 YSYEKL. The CDR3 region is CASSPRDLPTEAFF. The CDR3 bases are TGCGCCAGCAGCCCTAGGGACTTACCCACTGAAGCTTTCTTT.

The chain couples TRBV7-9 to TRBJ2-1; 11 positions match TRBD2. CDR1 and CDR2 (germline): SEHNR, FQNEAQ (reference sequence). J was trimmed by 12 bases and V by 5 bases; bases with no gene match: 15. This CDR3 spans 16 amino acids. In DNA, the CDR3 is TGTGCCAGCAGCCGGGGGACTAGCGGAAGGTACTTGGGGCAGTTCTTC. This translates into CASSRGTSGRYLGQFF.

The V call is TRBV12-3 or TRBV12-4, the J call TRBJ2-7; possibly TRBD1 for D (5 bases). Trimming stripped 2 bases from V and 5 bases from J, with 10 bases between. The CDR3 is 13 residues long. The DNA of the CDR3 is TGTGCCAGCAGTTTAAGACAGAACCACGAGCAGTACTTC. Encoded protein: CASSLRQNHEQYF.

This chain connects TRBV6-1 to TRBJ1-6; D possibly corresponds to TRBD1 (6 bases). Germline CDR1 MNHNS, CDR2 SASEGT. V was trimmed by 3 bases and J by 1 base, leaving 10 bases between them. The CDR3 sequence is 16 residues long. The CDR3 spells CASSDRGRSYNSPLHF. Written as DNA, the CDR3 is TGTGCCAGCAGTGACAGGGGACGGTCCTATAATTCACCCCTCCACTTT.

The chain uses TRBV28 and TRBJ2-7; TRBD2 matches 14 bases. The CDR3 spans 16 residues. The V gene end was trimmed by 6 bases and the J gene end by 4 bases; junction bases not matched to a gene: 8. Per germline, CDR1 MDHEN and CDR2 SYDVKM. DNA of the CDR3: TGTGCCAGCAGACTGGGACTAGCGGGAGCCGGATACGAGCAGTACTTC. Translating it yields CASRLGLAGAGYEQYF. The whole variable domain, filled in from reference TRBV28 and TRBJ2-7, reads DVKVTQSSRYLVKRTGEKVFLECVQDMDHENMFWYRQDPGLGLRLIYFSYDVKMKEKGDIPEGYSVSREKKERFSLILESASTNQTSMYLCASRLGLAGAGYEQYFGPGTRLTVT.

About this clone: A much larger clone differs from this one at a single base, so this may be a read error. The chain recombines TRBV5-4 with TRBJ2-2; tentative D call: TRBD1 (6 bases). V was clipped by 2 bases and J by 2 bases, with 7 bases between them. Germline V gene data show CDR1 as SGHNT and CDR2 as YYREEE (reference sequence). CDR3 length: 14 amino acids. The CDR3 bases are TGTGCCAGCAGCTTACAGGGAAACACCGGGGAGCTGTTTTTT. Amino acids: CASSLQGNTGELFF.

V is TRBV4-2 and J is TRBJ2-2; TRBD1 aligns across 10 bases. Germline V gene sequence: CDR1 LGHNA, CDR2 YNFKEQ. The CDR3 is made up of 16 amino acids. J was trimmed by 6 bases and V by 1 base; bases with no gene match: 5. This CDR3 reads CASSQGETGGPGELFF. The CDR3 coding sequence is TGTGCCAGCAGCCAAGGGGAGACAGGGGGCCCCGGGGAGCTGTTTTTT.

J is TRBJ2-3 and V is TRBV7-8, with a tentative D call TRBD2 (5 bases). Germline CDR1 and CDR2: SGHVS and FQNEAQ. The CDR3 runs 14 residues. Deletions cut 1 base from V and 6 bases from J, with 11 bases between. CDR3 in DNA: TGTGCCAGCAGCTTAGAACTAGGTGGGGATACGCAGTATTTT. Encoded protein: CASSLELGGDTQYF.

This clone was seen just once. The chain has TRBV12-3 or TRBV12-4 and TRBJ2-5; a weak D match, TRBD2 (6 bases). The CDR3 loop spans 13 amino acids. The ends were cut back, 5 bases at V and 5 bases at J, with 12 bases in the middle. The CDR3, as DNA: TGTGCCAGCAGTCGTTTAGCGGCTGAGACCCAGTACTTC. It specifies CASSRLAAETQYF.

This clone was observed a few times. V gene TRBV6-5 combines with J gene TRBJ2-7; TRBD1 matches 7 bases. Trimming cost V 2 bases and J 6 bases; bases outside gene matches: 7. Germline CDR1 is MNHEY and CDR2 is SVGAGI. CDR3 size: 14 residues. CDR3 residues: CASSYQTGYTEQYF. Here the CDR3 DNA reads TGTGCCAGCAGTTACCAGACAGGGTATACCGAGCAGTACTTC.